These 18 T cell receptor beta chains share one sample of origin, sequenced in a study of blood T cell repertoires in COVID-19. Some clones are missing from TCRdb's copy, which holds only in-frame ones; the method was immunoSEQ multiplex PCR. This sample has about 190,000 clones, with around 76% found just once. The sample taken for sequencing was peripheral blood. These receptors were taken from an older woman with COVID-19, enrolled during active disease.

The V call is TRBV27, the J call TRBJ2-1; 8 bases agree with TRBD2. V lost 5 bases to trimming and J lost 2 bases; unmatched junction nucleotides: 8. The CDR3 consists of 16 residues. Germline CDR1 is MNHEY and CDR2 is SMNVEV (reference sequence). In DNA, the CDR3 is TGTGCCAGCAGTCCAGGACTAGCCGTTACCTACAATGAGCAGTTCTTC. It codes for CASSPGLAVTYNEQFF.

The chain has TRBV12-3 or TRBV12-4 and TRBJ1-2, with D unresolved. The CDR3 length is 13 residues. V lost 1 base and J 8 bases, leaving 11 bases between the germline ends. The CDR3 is CASSLDSHRGYTF. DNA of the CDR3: TGTGCCAGCAGTTTAGACAGTCACCGGGGCTACACCTTC.

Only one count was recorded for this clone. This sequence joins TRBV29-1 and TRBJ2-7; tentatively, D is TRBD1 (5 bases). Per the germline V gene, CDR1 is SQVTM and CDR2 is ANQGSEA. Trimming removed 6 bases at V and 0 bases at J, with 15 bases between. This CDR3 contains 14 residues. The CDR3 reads CSVSQGFSSYEQYF. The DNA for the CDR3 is TGCAGCGTGTCGCAGGGATTTAGCTCCTACGAGCAGTACTTC.

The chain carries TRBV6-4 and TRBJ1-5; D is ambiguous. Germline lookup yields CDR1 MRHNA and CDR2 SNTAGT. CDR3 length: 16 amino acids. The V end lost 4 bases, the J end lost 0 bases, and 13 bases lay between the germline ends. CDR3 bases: TGTGCCAGCAGTGTGAACAGCCTTCATAGCAATCAGCCCCAGCATTTT. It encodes CASSVNSLHSNQPQHF.

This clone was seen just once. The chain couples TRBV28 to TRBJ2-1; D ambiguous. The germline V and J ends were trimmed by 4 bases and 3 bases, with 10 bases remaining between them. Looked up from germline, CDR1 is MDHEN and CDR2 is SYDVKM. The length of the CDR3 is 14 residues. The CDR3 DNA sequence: TGTGCCAGCAGTTCCTTTGATAGCTACAATGAGCAGTTCTTC. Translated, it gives CASSSFDSYNEQFF. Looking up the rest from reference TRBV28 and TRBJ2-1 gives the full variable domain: DVKVTQSSRYLVKRTGEKVFLECVQDMDHENMFWYRQDPGLGLRLIYFSYDVKMKEKGDIPEGYSVSREKKERFSLILESASTNQTSMYLCASSSFDSYNEQFFGPGTRLTVL.

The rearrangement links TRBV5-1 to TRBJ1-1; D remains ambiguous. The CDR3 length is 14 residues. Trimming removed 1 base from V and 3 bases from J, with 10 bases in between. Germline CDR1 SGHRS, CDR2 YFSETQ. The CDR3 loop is CASSLFGGYTEAFF. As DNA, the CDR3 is TGCGCCAGCAGCTTGTTCGGCGGATACACTGAAGCTTTCTTT.

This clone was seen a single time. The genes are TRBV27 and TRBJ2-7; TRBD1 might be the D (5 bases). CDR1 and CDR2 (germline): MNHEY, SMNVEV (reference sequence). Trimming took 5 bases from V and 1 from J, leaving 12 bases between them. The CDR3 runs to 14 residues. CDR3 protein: CASSGNRISYEQYF. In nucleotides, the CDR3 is TGTGCCAGCAGTGGAAACAGGATATCCTACGAGCAGTACTTC.

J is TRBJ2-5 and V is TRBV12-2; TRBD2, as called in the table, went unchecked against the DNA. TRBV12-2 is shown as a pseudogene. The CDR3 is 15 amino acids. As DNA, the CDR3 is TGTGCAAGCCGAAGATCCACTTCCCGGGGGGAGACCCAGTACTTC. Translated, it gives CASRRSTSRGETQYF.

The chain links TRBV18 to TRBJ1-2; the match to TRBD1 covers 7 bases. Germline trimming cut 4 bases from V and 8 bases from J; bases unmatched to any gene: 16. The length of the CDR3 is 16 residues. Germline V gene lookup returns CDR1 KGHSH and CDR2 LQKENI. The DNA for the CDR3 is TGTGCCAGCTCACGGGGTGACAGGGAAGGAGGTCGCGGCTACACCTTC. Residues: CASSRGDREGGRGYTF.

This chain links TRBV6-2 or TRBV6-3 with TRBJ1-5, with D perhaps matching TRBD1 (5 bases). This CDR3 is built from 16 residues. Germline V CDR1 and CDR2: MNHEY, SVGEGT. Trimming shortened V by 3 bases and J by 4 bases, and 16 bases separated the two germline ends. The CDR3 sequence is CASSYSPGNRNQPQHF. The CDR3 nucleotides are TGTGCCAGCAGTTATTCACCAGGGAATAGGAATCAGCCCCAGCATTTT.

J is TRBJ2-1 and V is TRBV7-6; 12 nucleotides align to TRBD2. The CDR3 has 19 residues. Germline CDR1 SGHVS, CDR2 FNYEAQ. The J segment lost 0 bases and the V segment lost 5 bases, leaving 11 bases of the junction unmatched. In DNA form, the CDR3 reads TGTGCCAGCAGCCTGAGGACTAGCGGGAACCTAGGCTCCTACAATGAGCAGTTCTTC. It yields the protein CASSLRTSGNLGSYNEQFF.

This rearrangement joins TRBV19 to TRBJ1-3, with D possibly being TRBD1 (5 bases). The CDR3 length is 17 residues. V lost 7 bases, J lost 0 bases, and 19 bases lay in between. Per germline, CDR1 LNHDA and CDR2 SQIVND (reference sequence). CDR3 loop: CASIKARDSNSGNTIYF. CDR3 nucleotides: TGTGCCAGTATTAAGGCCCGGGACTCAAACTCTGGAAACACCATATATTTT.

The chain's CDR3 is CASSSTGTGGVYGYTF. CDR3 in DNA: TGTGCCAGCAGTTCCACCGGGACAGGGGGCGTCTATGGCTACACCTTC. The V gene is TRBV27, the J gene TRBJ1-2, with 12 bases matching TRBD1. Trimming took 4 bases from V and 4 from J; bases not matched to a gene: 7. CDR1 MNHEY and CDR2 SMNVEV come from the germline V gene (reference sequence). CDR3 size: 16 residues.

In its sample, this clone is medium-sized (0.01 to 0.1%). The CDR3 DNA follows: TGTGCCAGCAGCTTAGCCCCGCGGAGAGGATCCTACGAGCAGTACTTC. Translation gives CASSLAPRRGSYEQYF. The chain links TRBV11-2 to TRBJ2-7; no definite D call. Trimming removed 1 base at V and 1 base at J, with 14 bases between. The CDR3 has 16 residues. Germline CDR1 reads SGHAT; CDR2 reads FQNNGV.

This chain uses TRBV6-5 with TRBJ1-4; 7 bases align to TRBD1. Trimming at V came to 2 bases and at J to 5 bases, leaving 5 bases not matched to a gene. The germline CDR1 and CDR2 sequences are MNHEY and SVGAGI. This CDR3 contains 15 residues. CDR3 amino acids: CASSYTTGENEKLFF. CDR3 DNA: TGTGCCAGCAGTTACACAACAGGGGAAAATGAAAAACTGTTTTTT.

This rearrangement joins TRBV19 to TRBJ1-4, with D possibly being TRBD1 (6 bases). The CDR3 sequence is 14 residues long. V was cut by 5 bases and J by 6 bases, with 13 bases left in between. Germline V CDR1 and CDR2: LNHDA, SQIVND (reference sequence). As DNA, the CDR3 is TGTGCCAGTAGTGCTTCCGGGACACATGAAAAACTGTTTTTT. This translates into CASSASGTHEKLFF.

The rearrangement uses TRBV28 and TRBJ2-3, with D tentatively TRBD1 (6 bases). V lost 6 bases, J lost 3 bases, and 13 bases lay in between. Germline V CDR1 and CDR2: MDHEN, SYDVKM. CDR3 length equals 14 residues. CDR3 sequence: CASRVQGTTDTQYF. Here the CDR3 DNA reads TGTGCCAGCAGGGTACAGGGTACGACAGATACGCAGTATTTT.

This chain's CDR3 is CASTSRGDFQFF. In DNA form, the CDR3 reads TGTGCCAGCACCTCTAGAGGGGACTTTCAGTTCTTC. V is TRBV27 and J is TRBJ2-1; possibly TRBD2 for D (6 bases). This CDR3 is built from 12 residues. Germline V gene lookup returns CDR1 MNHEY and CDR2 SMNVEV (reference sequence). V shed 7 bases and J shed 13 bases, with 17 bases lying between them.